The 27 T cell receptor beta chains below all came from one sample that was sequenced in a study of post-analysis software for immune sequencing data. Study findings and constraints: Compared with controls, patients had more of about 5 TRBV segments, including TRBV5-6, TRBV5-1 and TRBV20-1.

Their antigen targets remain unknown. Every TCR beta cDNA library bore unique molecular identifiers. TCRdb used MiXCR to reprocess the PCR reads, holding one entry per CDR3 protein. The repertoire holds about 770,000 distinct CDR3 sequences, with about half as singletons. Sequencing was done on a sample of blood. These receptors originate from a girl aged 5-17 years with multiple sclerosis.

This clonotype was counted a single time. CDR3 coding DNA: TGTGCCAGCAGCCCGACTGGGACTAGCAGAGAAGGGCAGTACTTC. Translating it yields CASSPTGTSREGQYF. The chain is built from TRBV3-1 and TRBJ2-7, with 9 positions matching TRBD2. This CDR3 comprises 15 residues. V lost 4 bases to trimming and J lost 9 bases; unmatched junction nucleotides: 13. Looked up from germline, CDR1 is LGHDT and CDR2 is YNNKEL (reference sequence).

The genes are TRBV4-1 and TRBJ1-1; D is possibly TRBD1 (6 bases). Trimming took 3 bases from V and 6 from J, leaving 14 bases between them. The germline gives CDR1 MGHRA, CDR2 YSYEKL. This CDR3 contains 14 residues. DNA for the CDR3: TGCGCCAGCAGCCACCTCGATGAGGGGGCTGAAGCTTTCTTT. This sequence encodes CASSHLDEGAEAFF.

The chain combines TRBV9 with TRBJ1-2; D is possibly TRBD1 (5 bases). With 4 bases removed from V and 3 bases from J, the gap between germline ends came to 13 bases. Per the germline V gene, CDR1 is SGDLS and CDR2 is YYNGEE. The CDR3 is 14 residues long. The CDR3 spells CASSPGGIDYGYTF. The CDR3, as DNA: TGTGCCAGCAGCCCTGGGGGGATCGACTATGGCTACACCTTC.

The CDR3 nucleotides read TGTGCCATCAGCCGGGGGACTAGCGGGGGGGCCTACAATGAGCAGTTCTTC. Amino acids: CAISRGTSGGAYNEQFF. The J gene is TRBJ2-1, the V gene TRBV10-3; 16 bases map to TRBD2. V was clipped by 6 bases and J by 2 bases; unmatched bases: 4. The CDR3 extends over 17 amino acids. Germline V gene lookup returns CDR1 ENHRY and CDR2 SYGVKD.

The chain combines TRBV10-3 with TRBJ2-6; weak D call: TRBD1 (6 bases). The CDR3 runs to 16 residues. With 4 bases removed from V and 0 bases from J, the gap between germline ends came to 10 bases. The germline V gene encodes CDR1 ENHRY and CDR2 SYGVKD. The CDR3 DNA follows: TGTGCCATCAGTGCCGGACAGAGCTCTGGGGCCAACGTCCTGACTTTC. This translates into CAISAGQSSGANVLTF.

This sequence joins TRBV20-1 and TRBJ2-3; D may match TRBD1 or TRBD2 (5 bases each). The CDR3 sequence is 15 residues long. V lost 0 bases to trimming and J lost 2 bases, with 12 bases between them. CDR1 and CDR2 (germline): DFQATT, SNEGSKA (reference sequence). In nucleotides, the CDR3 is TGCAGTGCTAGAGATGGGGGACCTTACACAGATACGCAGTATTTT. Its translation is CSARDGGPYTDTQYF.

The CDR3 loop is CASSLRRHSYEQYF. CDR3 nucleotides: TGTGCCAGCAGTTTACGGCGGCACTCCTACGAGCAGTACTTC. This rearrangement joins TRBV12-3 or TRBV12-4 to TRBJ2-7; no clear D. V was trimmed by 2 bases and J by 0 bases, leaving 8 bases between them. This CDR3 is built from 14 residues.

The gene calls are TRBV27 and TRBJ2-7, with D perhaps TRBD1 (5 bases). V lost 5 bases and J 3 bases, leaving 17 bases between the germline ends. The CDR3 is 15 amino acids. From germline, CDR1 is MNHEY and CDR2 SMNVEV (reference sequence). The CDR3 here is CASSPFSGNSYEQYF. Here the CDR3 DNA reads TGTGCCAGCAGTCCCTTTTCAGGGAATAGCTACGAGCAGTACTTC.

In this sample, this clonotype turned up a few times. The chain combines TRBV28 with TRBJ2-3; TRBD1 might be the D (6 bases). There are 18 residues in the CDR3. In germline, CDR1 is MDHEN, CDR2 SYDVKM. The germline V and J ends were trimmed by 7 bases and 1 base, with 24 bases remaining between them. CDR3 coding DNA: TGTGCCAGCAAAGGCCTCGGGACACGTCAGTCGGGCACAGATACGCAGTATTTT. Amino acids: CASKGLGTRQSGTDTQYF.

There are a few counts of this clonotype. One base away lies a much larger clone, so this may be a sequencing read error. The chain couples TRBV4-3 to TRBJ1-5, with D tentatively TRBD1 (5 bases). Germline V gene data show CDR1 as LGHNA and CDR2 as YSLEER. Trimming cost V 1 base and J 10 bases, with 20 bases left between them. The CDR3 runs to 16 residues. The CDR3 reads CASSQGVGDPGRPQHF. DNA of the CDR3: TGCGCCAGCAGCCAAGGGGTGGGGGACCCTGGACGACCCCAGCATTTT.

J is TRBJ2-3 and V is TRBV28; 7 positions agree with TRBD1. V shed 7 bases and J 2 bases; nucleotides not matched to a gene: 3. CDR3 size: 13 residues. In germline, CDR1 is MDHEN, CDR2 SYDVKM. The CDR3 sequence is CASKTGATDTQYF. The CDR3, as DNA: TGTGCCAGCAAAACAGGGGCCACAGATACGCAGTATTTT.

The chain's CDR3 is CSARFLAGVGTQYF. The DNA of the CDR3 is TGCAGTGCTAGATTTCTAGCGGGAGTAGGGACCCAGTACTTC. The genes are TRBV20-1 and TRBJ2-5; TRBD2 matches 10 bases. Germline-derived CDR1 and CDR2 are DFQATT and SNEGSKA (reference sequence). V trimming: 2 bases; J trimming: 7 bases; junction bases outside the gene matches: 7. The CDR3 runs 14 residues.

The chain links TRBV30 to TRBJ2-5; 7 bases map to TRBD1. V shed 0 bases and J 5 bases; nucleotides not matched to a gene: 6. The germline V gene encodes CDR1 GTSNPN and CDR2 SVGIG (reference sequence). This CDR3 has 14 amino acids. The DNA of the CDR3 is TGTGCCTGGAGTGTGGACAGGCACCGGGAGACCCAGTACTTC. Amino acids: CAWSVDRHRETQYF.

V usage is TRBV29-1 and J usage is TRBJ2-7; TRBD1 matches at 9 bases. Germline CDR1 and CDR2: SQVTM and ANQGSEA. V lost 4 bases, J lost 3 bases, and 7 bases stayed unmatched. The CDR3 loop spans 14 amino acids. The CDR3: CSVGPQGAIYEQYF. The DNA for the CDR3 is TGCAGCGTTGGGCCACAGGGGGCAATCTACGAGCAGTACTTC.

This clonotype has a handful of counts. The rearrangement joins TRBV9 to TRBJ1-2; maybe TRBD1 (5 bases). This CDR3 contains 14 residues. Trimming cost V 4 bases and J 6 bases, with 16 bases left between them. Germline V lookup: CDR1 SGDLS, CDR2 YYNGEE. The CDR3 loop reads CASSPQAWGDGYTF. CDR3 in DNA: TGTGCCAGCAGCCCACAGGCATGGGGGGATGGCTACACCTTC. Filled out from reference TRBV9 and TRBJ1-2, the complete variable domain reads DSGVTQTPKHLITATGQRVTLRCSPRSGDLSVYWYQQSLDQGLQFLIQYYNGEERAKGNILERFSAQQFPDLHSELNLSSLELGDSALYFCASSPQAWGDGYTFGSGTRLTVV.

This clonotype was counted only a few times. The chain recombines TRBV12-3 or TRBV12-4 with TRBJ1-6, with 9 bases fitting TRBD1. This CDR3 spans 14 amino acids. V dropped 7 bases and J dropped 7; count of bases not matched to a gene: 5. This CDR3 is CASNPGQGNSPLHF. CDR3 in DNA: TGTGCCAGCAACCCGGGACAGGGCAATTCACCCCTCCACTTT.

Only a few counts were recorded for this clonotype. The genes are TRBV29-1 and TRBJ1-4; 7 positions match TRBD1. The CDR3 covers 13 residues. Germline lookup yields CDR1 SQVTM and CDR2 ANQGSEA. V shed 6 bases and J 7 bases; nucleotides not matched to a gene: 8. The chain's CDR3 is CSVGPQGGEKLFF. CDR3 nucleotide sequence: TGCAGCGTGGGGCCCCAGGGGGGTGAAAAACTGTTTTTT.

The chain has TRBV27 and TRBJ2-3; TRBD2 matches at 9 bases. Trimming at V came to 3 bases and at J to 5 bases, leaving 15 bases not matched to a gene. Germline CDR1 is MNHEY and CDR2 is SMNVEV (reference sequence). The CDR3 runs 18 residues. CDR3 residues: CASSLRAMAGGPGDTQYF. CDR3 nucleotide sequence: TGTGCCAGCAGTTTGAGGGCTATGGCGGGAGGGCCCGGAGATACGCAGTATTTT.

The chain carries TRBV6-1 and TRBJ2-5, with D hard to call. Trimming removed 3 bases from V and 12 bases from J, with 11 bases in between. The germline CDR1 and CDR2 sequences are MNHNS and SASEGT. The CDR3 consists of 11 residues. Written as DNA, the CDR3 is TGTGCCAGCAGTGAGGCCTTAAACAAGTACTTC. It specifies CASSEALNKYF.

The chain joins TRBV29-1 to TRBJ1-2; the D is unclear. Germline CDR1 reads SQVTM; CDR2 reads ANQGSEA. CDR3 length: 11 residues. V was clipped by 7 bases and J by 6 bases, with 12 bases between them. The CDR3 spells CSAAGMDGYTF. The CDR3 nucleotides read TGCAGCGCAGCGGGGATGGATGGCTACACCTTC.

This clonotype came up a few times. The chain recombines TRBV6-1 with TRBJ2-4; 9 bases are shared with TRBD1. With 8 bases clipped from V and 6 bases from J, the junction kept 5 bases outside the gene matches. CDR1 and CDR2 (germline): MNHNS, SASEGT. CDR3 length: 13 residues. The CDR3 region is CASEPGQGNIQYF. In DNA, the CDR3 is TGTGCCAGCGAGCCGGGACAGGGAAACATTCAGTACTTC.

This clonotype occurred a few times. The rearrangement links TRBV27 to TRBJ2-3, with D maybe TRBD2 (6 bases). This CDR3 comprises 18 residues. Germline lookup yields CDR1 MNHEY and CDR2 SMNVEV (reference sequence). Trimming took 1 base from V and 1 from J, leaving 18 bases between them. DNA for the CDR3: TGTGCCAGCAGTTTATGGAGTAGCGGAGAAGGGGGCACAGATACGCAGTATTTT. It is translated as CASSLWSSGEGGTDTQYF.

Only a few counts were recorded for this clonotype. The chain couples TRBV20-1 to TRBJ2-4; TRBD1 is a possible D gene (5 bases). The J call may be faulty, since TRBJ2-5 better matches the DNA end. Germline V gene sequence: CDR1 DFQATT, CDR2 SNEGSKA (reference sequence). This CDR3 comprises 14 residues. CDR3 sequence: CSAREWGSGETQYF. The CDR3 DNA is TGCAGTGCTAGAGAGTGGGGCAGTGGGGAGACCCAGTACTTC.

This clonotype was recorded only once. The V gene is TRBV7-9, the J gene TRBJ1-2; 7 bases agree with TRBD1. Trimming removed 5 bases from V and 7 bases from J; junction bases left unmatched: 13. The CDR3 has 15 residues. Looked up from germline, CDR1 is SEHNR and CDR2 is FQNEAQ (reference sequence). As DNA, the CDR3 is TGTGCCAGCAGCCCACTGAAGGGGGCACTGGGTGGCTACACCTTC. As protein: CASSPLKGALGGYTF.

This chain links TRBV29-1 with TRBJ2-1, with D perhaps matching TRBD1 (5 bases). V lost 4 bases to trimming and J lost 8 bases, with 15 bases between them. The CDR3 has 13 amino acids. Germline CDR1 SQVTM, CDR2 ANQGSEA. CDR3 sequence reads: CSVGQGVIHEQFF. The DNA of the CDR3 is TGCAGCGTTGGCCAGGGTGTTATCCATGAGCAGTTCTTC.

This clonotype was detected only a few times. J is TRBJ2-3 and V is TRBV9; D gene uncertain. Germline loops: CDR1 SGDLS, CDR2 YYNGEE. Trimming took off 2 bases at V and 0 bases at J, with 10 bases between the two ends. CDR3 length equals 15 residues. The chain's CDR3 is CASSVGAPSTDTQYF. CDR3 bases: TGTGCCAGCAGCGTGGGCGCCCCTAGCACAGATACGCAGTATTTT.

The chain combines TRBV27 with TRBJ1-2, with D hard to call. The CDR3 sequence is 15 residues long. Germline V gene sequence: CDR1 MNHEY, CDR2 SMNVEV (reference sequence). Trimming stripped 3 bases from V and 1 base from J, with 12 bases between. The CDR3 sequence: CASSFPGVINYGYTF. The CDR3 coding sequence is TGTGCCAGCAGTTTCCCAGGAGTAATTAACTATGGCTACACCTTC.